This T cell receptor (beta chain) appears in the sequencing data of a study of T cells after yellow fever vaccination. At the level of the study: Low-cell-number fractions underwent preparation using SMART-Seq v4 Ultra Low Input. Findings and caveats of the study: The CD4 compartment and the CD8 compartment contained a small share of clonotypes in common.

This clonotype was seen a handful of times. Its matching antigen is unknown. By 5'RACE template switching, TCR cDNA was produced, with a universal primer site and UMIs added in the process. From the 5' RACE reads, TCRdb called clonotypes with MiXCR, one entry per CDR3 protein. This table has 500,000 to 700,000 distinct CDR3 sequences, 15% to 20% appearing once. This CDR3 is built from 15 residues. The ends were cut back, 6 bases at V and 7 bases at J, with 22 bases in the middle. The germline gives CDR1 MDHEN, CDR2 SYDVKM. The genes are TRBV28 and TRBJ2-7, with TRBD2 as a possible D gene (6 bases). This specimen was PBMCs, taken 15 days after the yellow fever booster vaccination. The source of this sequence is a young man who received the YFV17D yellow fever vaccine. The CDR3 reads CASSRDRTAGWEQYF. CDR3 bases: TGTGCCAGCAGCCGGGACCGAACGGCGGGGTGGGAGCAGTACTTC.